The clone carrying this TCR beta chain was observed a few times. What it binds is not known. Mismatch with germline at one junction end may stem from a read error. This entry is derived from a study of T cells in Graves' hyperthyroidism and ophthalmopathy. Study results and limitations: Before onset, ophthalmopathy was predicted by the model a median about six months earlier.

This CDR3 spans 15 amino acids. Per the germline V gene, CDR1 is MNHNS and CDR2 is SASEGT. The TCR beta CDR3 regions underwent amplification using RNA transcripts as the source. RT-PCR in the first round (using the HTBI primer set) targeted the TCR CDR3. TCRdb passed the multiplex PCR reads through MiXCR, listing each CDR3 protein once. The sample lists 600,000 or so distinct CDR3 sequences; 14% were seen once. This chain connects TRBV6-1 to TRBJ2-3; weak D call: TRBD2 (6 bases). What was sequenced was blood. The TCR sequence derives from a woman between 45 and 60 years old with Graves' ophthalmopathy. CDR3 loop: CASSQAGKSTDTQYF. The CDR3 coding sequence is TGTGCCAGCAGTCAAGCGGGTAAAAGCACAGATACGCAGTATTTT.